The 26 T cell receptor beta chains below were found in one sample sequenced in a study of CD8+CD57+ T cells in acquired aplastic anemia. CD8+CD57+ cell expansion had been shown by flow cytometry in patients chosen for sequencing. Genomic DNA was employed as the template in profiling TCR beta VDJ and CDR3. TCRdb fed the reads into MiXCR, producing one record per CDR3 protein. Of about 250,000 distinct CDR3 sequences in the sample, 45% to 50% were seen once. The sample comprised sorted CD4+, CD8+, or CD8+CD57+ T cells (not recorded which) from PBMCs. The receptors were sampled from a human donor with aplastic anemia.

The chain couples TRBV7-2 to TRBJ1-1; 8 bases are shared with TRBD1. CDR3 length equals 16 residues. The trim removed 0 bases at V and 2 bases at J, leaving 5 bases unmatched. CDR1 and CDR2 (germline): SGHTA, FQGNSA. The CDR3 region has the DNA TGTGCCAGCAGCTTAGCGGGCAGGGGGCACAACACTGAAGCTTTCTTT. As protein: CASSLAGRGHNTEAFF.

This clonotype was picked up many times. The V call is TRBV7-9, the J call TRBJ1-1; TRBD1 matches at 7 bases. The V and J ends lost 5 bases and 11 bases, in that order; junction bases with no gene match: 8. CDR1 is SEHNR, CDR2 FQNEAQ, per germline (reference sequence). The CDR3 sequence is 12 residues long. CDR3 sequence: CASSEDRDFAFF. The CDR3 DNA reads TGTGCCAGCAGCGAAGACAGGGATTTCGCTTTCTTT.

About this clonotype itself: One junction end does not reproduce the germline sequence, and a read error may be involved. CDR3 residues: CASSSGENTEAFF. DNA for the CDR3: TGCGCCAGCAGCTCGGGGGAGAACACTGAAGCTTTCTTT. The rearrangement uses TRBV7-3 and TRBJ1-1; maybe TRBD1 (5 bases). The germline CDR1 and CDR2 sequences are SGHTA and FQGTGA. This CDR3 spans 13 amino acids. Full variable domain (missing parts from reference TRBV7-3 and TRBJ1-1): GAGVSQTPSNKVTEKGKYVELRCDPISGHTALYWYRQSLGQGPEFLIYFQGTGAADDSGLPNDRFFAVRPEGSVSTLKIQRTERGDSAVYLCASSSGENTEAFFGQGTRLTVV.

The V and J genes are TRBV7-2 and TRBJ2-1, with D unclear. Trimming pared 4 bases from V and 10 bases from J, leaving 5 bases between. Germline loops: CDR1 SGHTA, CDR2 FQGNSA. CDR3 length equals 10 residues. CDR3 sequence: CASSSREQFF. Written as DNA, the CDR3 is TGTGCCAGCAGCTCCCGGGAGCAGTTCTTC.

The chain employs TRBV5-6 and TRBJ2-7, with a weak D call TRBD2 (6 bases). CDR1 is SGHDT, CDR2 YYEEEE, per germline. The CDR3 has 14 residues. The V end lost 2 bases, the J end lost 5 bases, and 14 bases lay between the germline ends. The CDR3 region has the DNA TGTGCCAGCAGCTTAGGGATGGGACTCAACGAGCAGTACTTC. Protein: CASSLGMGLNEQYF.

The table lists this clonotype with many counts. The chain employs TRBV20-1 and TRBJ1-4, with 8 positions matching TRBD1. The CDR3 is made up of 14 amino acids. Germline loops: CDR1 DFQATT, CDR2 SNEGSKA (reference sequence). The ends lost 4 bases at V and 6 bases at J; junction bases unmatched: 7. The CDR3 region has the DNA TGCAGTGCTAAGCCGGGACAGGAGTATGAAAAACTGTTTTTT. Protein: CSAKPGQEYEKLFF.

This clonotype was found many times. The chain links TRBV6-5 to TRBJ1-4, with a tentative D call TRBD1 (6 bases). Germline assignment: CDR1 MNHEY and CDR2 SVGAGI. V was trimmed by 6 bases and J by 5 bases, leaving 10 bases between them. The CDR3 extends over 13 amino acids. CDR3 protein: CASSPTGNEKLFF. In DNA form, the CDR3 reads TGTGCCAGCAGCCCAACAGGGAATGAAAAACTGTTTTTT.

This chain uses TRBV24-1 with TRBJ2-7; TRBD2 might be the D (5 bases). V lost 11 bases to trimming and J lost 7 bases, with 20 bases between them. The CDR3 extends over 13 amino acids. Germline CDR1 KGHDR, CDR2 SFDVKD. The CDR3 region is CASSQGSSGEQYF. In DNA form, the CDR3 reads TGTGCCAGCAGCCAAGGGAGTTCTGGAGAGCAGTACTTC.

This CDR3 is CASSQTGAGTGELFF. For the CDR3, the DNA is TGCGCCAGCAGCCAGACAGGGGCGGGCACCGGGGAGCTGTTTTTT. J is TRBJ2-2 and V is TRBV4-3, with TRBD1 identical over 8 bases. The CDR3 loop spans 15 amino acids. In germline, CDR1 is LGHNA, CDR2 YSLEER. V lost 3 bases and J lost 4; bases outside the gene matches: 4.

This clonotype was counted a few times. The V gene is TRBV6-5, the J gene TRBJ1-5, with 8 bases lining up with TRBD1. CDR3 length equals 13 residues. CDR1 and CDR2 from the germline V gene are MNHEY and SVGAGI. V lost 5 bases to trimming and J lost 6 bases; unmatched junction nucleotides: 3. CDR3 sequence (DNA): TGTGCCAGCAGTCCCCAGGGGGCTCAGCCCCAGCATTTT. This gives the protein CASSPQGAQPQHF.

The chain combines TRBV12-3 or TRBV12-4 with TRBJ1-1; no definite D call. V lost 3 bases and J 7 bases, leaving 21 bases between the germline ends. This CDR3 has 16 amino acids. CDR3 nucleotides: TGTGCCAGCAGTTTTATAGTTGGGCGCAGACCGGGTGAAGCTTTCTTT. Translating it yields CASSFIVGRRPGEAFF.

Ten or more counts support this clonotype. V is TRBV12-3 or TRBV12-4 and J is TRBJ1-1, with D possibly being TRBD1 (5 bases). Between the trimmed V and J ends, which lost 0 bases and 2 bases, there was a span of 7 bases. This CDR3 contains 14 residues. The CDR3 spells CASSLATVNTEAFF. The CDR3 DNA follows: TGTGCCAGCAGTTTAGCGACAGTTAACACTGAAGCTTTCTTT.

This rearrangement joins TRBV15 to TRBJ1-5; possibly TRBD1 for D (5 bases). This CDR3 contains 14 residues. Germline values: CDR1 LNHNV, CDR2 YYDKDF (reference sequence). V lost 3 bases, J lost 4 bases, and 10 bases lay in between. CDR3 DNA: TGTGCCACCAGCAGGGGGGGGGGAAATCAGCCCCAGCATTTT. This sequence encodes CATSRGGGNQPQHF.

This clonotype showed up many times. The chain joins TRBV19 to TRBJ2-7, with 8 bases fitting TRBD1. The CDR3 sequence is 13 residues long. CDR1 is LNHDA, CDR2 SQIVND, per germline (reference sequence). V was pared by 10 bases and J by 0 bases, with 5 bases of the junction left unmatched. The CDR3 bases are TGTGCCACCCGGGACAGGAGCTCCTACGAGCAGTACTTC. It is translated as CATRDRSSYEQYF.

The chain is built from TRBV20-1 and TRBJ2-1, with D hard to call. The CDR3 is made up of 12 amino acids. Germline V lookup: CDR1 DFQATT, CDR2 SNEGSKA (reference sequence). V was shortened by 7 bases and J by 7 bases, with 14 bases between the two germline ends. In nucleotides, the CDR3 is TGCAGTGGTCGGTTCTTGGGTAATGAGCAGTTCTTC. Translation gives CSGRFLGNEQFF.

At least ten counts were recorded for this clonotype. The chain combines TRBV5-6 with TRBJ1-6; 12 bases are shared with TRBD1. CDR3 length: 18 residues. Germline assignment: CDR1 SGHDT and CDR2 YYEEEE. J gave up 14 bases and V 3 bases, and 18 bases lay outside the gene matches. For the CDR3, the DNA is TGTGCCAGCAGCTACAGGGACAGGGGGCTGTATACACCCTTATCCCTCCACTTT. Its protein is CASSYRDRGLYTPLSLHF.

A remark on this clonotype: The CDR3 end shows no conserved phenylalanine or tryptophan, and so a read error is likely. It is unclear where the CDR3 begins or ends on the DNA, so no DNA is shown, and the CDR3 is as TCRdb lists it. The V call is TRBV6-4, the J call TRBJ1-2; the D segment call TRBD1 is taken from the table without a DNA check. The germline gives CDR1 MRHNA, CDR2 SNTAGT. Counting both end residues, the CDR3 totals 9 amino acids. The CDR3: CASRNGQGS.

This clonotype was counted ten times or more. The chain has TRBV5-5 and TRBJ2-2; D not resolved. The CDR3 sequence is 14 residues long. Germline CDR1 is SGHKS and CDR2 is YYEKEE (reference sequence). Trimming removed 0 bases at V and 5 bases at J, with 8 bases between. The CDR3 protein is CASSLAQETGELFF. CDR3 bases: TGTGCCAGCAGCTTGGCTCAGGAAACCGGGGAGCTGTTTTTT. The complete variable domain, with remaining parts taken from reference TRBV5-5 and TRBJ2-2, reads DAGVTQSPTHLIKTRGQQVTLRCSPISGHKSVSWYQQVLGQGPQFIFQYYEKEERGRGNFPDRFSARQFPNYSSELNVNALLLGDSALYLCASSLAQETGELFFGEGSRLTVL.

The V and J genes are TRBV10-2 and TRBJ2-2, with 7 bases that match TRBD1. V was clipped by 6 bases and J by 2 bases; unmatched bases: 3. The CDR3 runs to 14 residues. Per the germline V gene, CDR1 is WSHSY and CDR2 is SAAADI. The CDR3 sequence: CASRGTANTGELFF. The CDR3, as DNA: TGCGCCAGCAGAGGGACAGCTAACACCGGGGAGCTGTTTTTT.

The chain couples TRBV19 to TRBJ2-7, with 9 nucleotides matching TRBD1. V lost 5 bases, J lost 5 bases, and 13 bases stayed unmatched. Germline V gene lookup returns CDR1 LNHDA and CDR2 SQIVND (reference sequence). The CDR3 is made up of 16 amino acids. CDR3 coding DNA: TGTGCCAGTAGTCCCACCCCGGGACAGGGTGTGCACGAGCAGTACTTC. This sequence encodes CASSPTPGQGVHEQYF.

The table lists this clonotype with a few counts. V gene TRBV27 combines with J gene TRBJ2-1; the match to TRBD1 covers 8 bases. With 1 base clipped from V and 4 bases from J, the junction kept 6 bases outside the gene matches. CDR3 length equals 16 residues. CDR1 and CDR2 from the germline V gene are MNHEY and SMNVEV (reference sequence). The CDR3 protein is CASSLFGRTGYNEQFF. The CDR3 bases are TGTGCCAGCAGTTTATTCGGCCGGACAGGGTACAATGAGCAGTTCTTC.

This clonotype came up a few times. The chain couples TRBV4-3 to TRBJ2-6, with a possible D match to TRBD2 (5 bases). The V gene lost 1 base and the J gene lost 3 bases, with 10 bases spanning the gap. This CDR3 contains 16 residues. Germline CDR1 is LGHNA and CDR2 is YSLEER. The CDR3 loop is CASSQVPGNGANVLTF. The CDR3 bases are TGCGCCAGCAGCCAAGTCCCGGGGAATGGGGCCAACGTCCTGACTTTC.

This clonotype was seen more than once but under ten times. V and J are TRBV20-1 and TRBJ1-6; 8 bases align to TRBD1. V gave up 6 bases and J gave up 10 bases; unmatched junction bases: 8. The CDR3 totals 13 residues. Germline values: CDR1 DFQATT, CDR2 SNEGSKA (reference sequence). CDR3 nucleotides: TGCAGTGCCCAAGGACAGGGTGGCTCACCCCTCCACTTT. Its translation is CSAQGQGGSPLHF.

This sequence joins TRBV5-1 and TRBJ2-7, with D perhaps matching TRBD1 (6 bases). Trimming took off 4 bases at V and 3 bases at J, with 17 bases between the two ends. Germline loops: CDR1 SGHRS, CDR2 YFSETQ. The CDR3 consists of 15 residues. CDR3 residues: CASSQDRQADYEQYF. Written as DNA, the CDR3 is TGCGCCAGCAGCCAAGATCGACAGGCAGACTACGAGCAGTACTTC. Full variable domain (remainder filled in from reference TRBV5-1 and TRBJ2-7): KAGVTQTPRYLIKTRGQQVTLSCSPISGHRSVSWYQQTPGQGLQFLFEYFSETQRNKGNFPGRFSGRQFSNSRSEMNVSTLELGDSALYLCASSQDRQADYEQYFGPGTRLTVT.

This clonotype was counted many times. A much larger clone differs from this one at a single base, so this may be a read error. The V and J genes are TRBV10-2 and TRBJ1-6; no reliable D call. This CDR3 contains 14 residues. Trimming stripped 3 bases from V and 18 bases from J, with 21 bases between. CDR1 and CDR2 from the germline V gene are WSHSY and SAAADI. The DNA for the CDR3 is TGCGCCAGCAGTGACCGAGGTCTTAATGACTTCCGCCACTTT. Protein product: CASSDRGLNDFRHF.

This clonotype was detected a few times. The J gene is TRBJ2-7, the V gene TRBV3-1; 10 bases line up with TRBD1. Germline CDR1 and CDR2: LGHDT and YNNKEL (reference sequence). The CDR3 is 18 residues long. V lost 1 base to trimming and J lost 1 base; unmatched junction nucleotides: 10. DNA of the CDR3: TGTGCCAGCAGCCAAGGGTTTATCGACAGGGGGCCGTCCTACGAGCAGTACTTC. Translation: CASSQGFIDRGPSYEQYF.